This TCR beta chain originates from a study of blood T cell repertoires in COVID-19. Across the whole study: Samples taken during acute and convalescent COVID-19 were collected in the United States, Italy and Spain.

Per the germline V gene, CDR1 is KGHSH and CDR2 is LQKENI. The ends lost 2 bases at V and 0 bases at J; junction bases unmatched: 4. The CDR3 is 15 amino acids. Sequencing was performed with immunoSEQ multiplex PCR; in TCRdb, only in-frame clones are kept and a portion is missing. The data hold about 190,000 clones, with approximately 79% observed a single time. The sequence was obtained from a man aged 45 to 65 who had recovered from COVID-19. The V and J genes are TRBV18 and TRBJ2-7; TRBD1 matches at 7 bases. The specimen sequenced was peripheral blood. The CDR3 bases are TGTGCCAGCTCACCATCGGCAGGGGGCTCCTACGAGCAGTACTTC. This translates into CASSPSAGGSYEQYF.